Below, 2 T cell receptor beta chains from the same sample are listed, as sequenced in a study of OX40 agonist ivuxolimab in advanced cancers. The method was immunoSEQ multiplex PCR; TCRdb's version includes in-frame clones alone and lacks a portion of them. The sample yields about 64,000 clones, 75% to 90% seen once. The source was CD4+ or CD8+ T cells sorted from blood, collected in a trial of the OX40 agonist ivuxolimab. These TCRs come from an adult with an advanced solid tumor such as melanoma, head and neck, liver or kidney cancer.

The V and J genes are TRBV6-5 and TRBJ1-1; perhaps TRBD1 as D (5 bases). Germline V gene lookup returns CDR1 MNHEY and CDR2 SVGAGI. V was shortened by 6 bases and J by 1 base, with 9 bases between the two germline ends. The CDR3 is made up of 13 amino acids. The CDR3 here is CASSLQANTEAFF. Written as DNA, the CDR3 is TGTGCCAGCAGCTTACAGGCGAACACTGAAGCTTTCTTT.

This clone was observed a few times. The CDR3 DNA sequence: TGTGCCATCAGTGAGCCAGACAGGGGAATTGGCTACACCTTC. Residues: CAISEPDRGIGYTF. The chain recombines TRBV10-3 with TRBJ1-2, with 8 bases identical to TRBD1. This CDR3 is 14 amino acids long. Trimming took 2 bases from V and 7 from J; bases not matched to a gene: 6. Per the germline V gene, CDR1 is ENHRY and CDR2 is SYGVKD.